This T cell receptor (beta chain) emerged from a study of blood T cell repertoires in COVID-19. About the study: Italy, Spain and the United States were the sources of the convalescent and acute COVID-19 samples. T cells, B-cell-depleted T cells, or PBMCs supplied cDNA or gDNA.

In the source study's methods: Nucleated cell counts were estimated from reference gene primer amplification. Repertoires were generated with immunoSEQ multiplex PCR, while TCRdb's copy carries only in-frame clones and drops some. The V and J calls and clone size were taken over from that table, and D and trimming were inferred from the DNA. The sample shows about 250,000 clones, just over 85% of them seen only once. The sequenced material came from peripheral blood. The receptor was derived from a man older than 75 with acute or convalescent COVID-19.

The CDR3 here is CASSLGGQGQFF. The CDR3 nucleotides read TGTGCCAGCAGTTTAGGCGGACAGGGGCAGTTCTTC. The V and J genes are TRBV12-3 or TRBV12-4 and TRBJ2-1, with TRBD1 matching over 8 bases. The J segment lost 12 bases and the V segment lost 1 base, leaving 2 bases of the junction unmatched. There are 12 residues in the CDR3.